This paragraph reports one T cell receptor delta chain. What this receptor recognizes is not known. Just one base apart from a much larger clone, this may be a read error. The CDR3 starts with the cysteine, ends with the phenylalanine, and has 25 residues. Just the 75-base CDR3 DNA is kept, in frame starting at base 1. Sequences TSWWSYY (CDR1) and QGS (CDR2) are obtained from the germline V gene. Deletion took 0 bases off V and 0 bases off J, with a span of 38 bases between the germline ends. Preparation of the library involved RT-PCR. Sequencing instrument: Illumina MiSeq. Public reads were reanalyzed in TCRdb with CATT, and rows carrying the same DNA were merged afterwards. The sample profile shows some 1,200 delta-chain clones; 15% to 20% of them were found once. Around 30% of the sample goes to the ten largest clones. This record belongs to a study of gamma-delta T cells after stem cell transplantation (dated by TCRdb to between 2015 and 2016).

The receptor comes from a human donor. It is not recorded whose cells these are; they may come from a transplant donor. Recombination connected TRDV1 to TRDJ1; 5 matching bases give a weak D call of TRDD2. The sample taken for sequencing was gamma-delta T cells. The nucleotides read TGTGCTCTTGGGGAACTAGATAAGCCCCTACTTCAGGGCCGTCCCTCGCCCACATACACCGATAAACTCATCTTT. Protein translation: CALGELDKPLLQGRPSPTYTDKLIF.